This record covers a single TCR beta chain. Its antigen is unidentified. This entry comes from a study of cytomegalovirus exposure and HLA in healthy donors. Study overall: Of roughly 400 genotyped donors, 70% to 85% clustered with self-reported Caucasian donors. Study-wide findings and caveats: The investigators catalogued under 200 TCR beta chains as cytomegalovirus-associated.

It was with 60 Vbeta and 13 Jbeta primers that the PCR ran. TCRdb's table, derived via immunoSEQ multiplex PCR, lists solely in-frame clones and lacks some. This table holds fewer than 250,000 clones, roughly 81% found once. Sample: PBMCs. The receptor was derived from a young woman in good health and CMV-seropositive.

The CDR3 nucleotides are TGTGCCAGCAGTTCGAGACAGGGGAAGTCCTACGAGCAGTACTTC. This gives the protein CASSSRQGKSYEQYF. The chain has TRBV28 and TRBJ2-7; 8 positions agree with TRBD1. The CDR3 runs 15 residues. Germline values: CDR1 MDHEN, CDR2 SYDVKM. V lost 4 bases and J lost 1; bases outside the gene matches: 6.